This TCR beta chain was captured in a study of T cells in localized non-small cell lung cancer. Study-level results: Uninvolved adjacent lung had the highest recorded T cell clonality, with tumor below it. The appearance of a median roughly 56 of the top 100 tumor clones was seen in adjacent lung. A single tumor region was sequenced, leaving heterogeneity possible. Higher blood T cell density tracked longer overall survival.

Some clones are missing from TCRdb's copy, which holds only in-frame ones; the method was immunoSEQ multiplex PCR. The sample lists about 72,000 clones; roughly 84% were seen once. To note about this clone: What it binds is not known.

CDR3 length: 15 amino acids. Trimming removed 5 bases from V and 1 base from J, with 14 bases in between. Germline V gives CDR1 PRHDT, CDR2 FYEKMQ (reference sequence). The source was peripheral blood, collected before any cancer treatment. The clonotype was recovered from an older female donor with stage I lung adenocarcinoma. V usage is TRBV13 and J usage is TRBJ2-5; the D gene is possibly TRBD2 (5 bases). In DNA, the CDR3 is TGTGCCAGCAGCCCAAGAGGGATTCGCCAAGAGACCCAGTACTTC. As protein: CASSPRGIRQETQYF.